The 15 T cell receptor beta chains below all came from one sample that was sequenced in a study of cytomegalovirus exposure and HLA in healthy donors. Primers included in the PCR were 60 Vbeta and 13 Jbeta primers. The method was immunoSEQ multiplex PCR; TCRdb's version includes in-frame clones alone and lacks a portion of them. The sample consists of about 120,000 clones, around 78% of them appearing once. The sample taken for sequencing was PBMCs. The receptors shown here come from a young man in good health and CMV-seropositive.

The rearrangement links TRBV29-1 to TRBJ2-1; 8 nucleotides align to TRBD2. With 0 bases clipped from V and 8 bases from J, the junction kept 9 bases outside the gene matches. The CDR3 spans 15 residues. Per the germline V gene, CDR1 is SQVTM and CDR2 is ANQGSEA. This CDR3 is CSVEDLGGGTYEQFF. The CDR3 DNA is TGCAGCGTTGAAGATCTGGGCGGGGGGACTTATGAGCAGTTCTTC.

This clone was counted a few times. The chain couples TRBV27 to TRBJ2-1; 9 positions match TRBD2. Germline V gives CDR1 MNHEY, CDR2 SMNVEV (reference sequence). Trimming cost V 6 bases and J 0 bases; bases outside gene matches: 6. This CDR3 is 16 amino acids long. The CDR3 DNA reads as TGTGCCAGCAGGCTAGCGGGGTCCAGCTCCTACAATGAGCAGTTCTTC. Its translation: CASRLAGSSSYNEQFF.

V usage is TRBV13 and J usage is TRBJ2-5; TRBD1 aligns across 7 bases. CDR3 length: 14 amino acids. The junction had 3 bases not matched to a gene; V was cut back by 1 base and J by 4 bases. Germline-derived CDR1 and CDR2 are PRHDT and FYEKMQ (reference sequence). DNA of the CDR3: TGTGCCAGCAGCTTAGAGAGGGGGCGAGAGACCCAGTACTTC. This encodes CASSLERGRETQYF.

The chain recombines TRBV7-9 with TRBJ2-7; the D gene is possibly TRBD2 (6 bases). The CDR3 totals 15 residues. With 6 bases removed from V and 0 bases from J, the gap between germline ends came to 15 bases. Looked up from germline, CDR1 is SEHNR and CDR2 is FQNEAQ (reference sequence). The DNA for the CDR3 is TGTGCCAGCAGAAAAGGGACTTCTCTCTCCTACGAGCAGTACTTC. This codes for CASRKGTSLSYEQYF. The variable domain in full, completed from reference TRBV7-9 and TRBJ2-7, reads DTGVSQNPRHKITKRGQNVTFRCDPISEHNRLYWYRQTLGQGPEFLTYFQNEAQLEKSRLLSDRFSAERPKGSFSTLEIQRTEQGDSAMYLCASRKGTSLSYEQYFGPGTRLTVT.

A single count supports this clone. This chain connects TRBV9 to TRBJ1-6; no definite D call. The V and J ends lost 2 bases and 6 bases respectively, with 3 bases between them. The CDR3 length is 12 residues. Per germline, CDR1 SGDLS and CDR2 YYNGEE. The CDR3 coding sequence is TGTGCCAGCAGCGTCTCTAATTCACCCCTCCACTTT. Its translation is CASSVSNSPLHF.

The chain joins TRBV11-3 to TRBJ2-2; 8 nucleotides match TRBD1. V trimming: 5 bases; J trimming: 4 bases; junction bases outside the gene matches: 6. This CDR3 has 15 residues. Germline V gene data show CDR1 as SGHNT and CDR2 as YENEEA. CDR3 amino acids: CASSPGQASTGELFF. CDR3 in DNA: TGTGCCAGCAGCCCGGGACAGGCGAGCACCGGGGAGCTGTTTTTT.

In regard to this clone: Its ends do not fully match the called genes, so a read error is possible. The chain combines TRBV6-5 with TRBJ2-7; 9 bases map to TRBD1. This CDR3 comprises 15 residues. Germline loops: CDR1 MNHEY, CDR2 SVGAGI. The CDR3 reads CASRYMRTGDYEQYF. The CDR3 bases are TGTGCCAGCCGTTATATGAGGACAGGGGACTACGAGCAGTACTTC.

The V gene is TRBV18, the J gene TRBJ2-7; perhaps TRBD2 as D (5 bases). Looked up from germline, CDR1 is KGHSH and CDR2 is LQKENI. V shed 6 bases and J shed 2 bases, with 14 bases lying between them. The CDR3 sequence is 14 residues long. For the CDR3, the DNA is TGTGCCAGCTCCCGGGAAGGTACAGCCTACGAGCAGTACTTC. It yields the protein CASSREGTAYEQYF.

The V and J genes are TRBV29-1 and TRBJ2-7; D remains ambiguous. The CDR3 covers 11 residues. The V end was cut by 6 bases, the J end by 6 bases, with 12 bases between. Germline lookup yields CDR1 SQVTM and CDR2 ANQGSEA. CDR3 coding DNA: TGCAGCGTCAACCTAGGTGCCGAGCAGTACTTC. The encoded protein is CSVNLGAEQYF.

CDR3 loop: CASSLRGGSGGLEGETQYF. CDR3 nucleotide sequence: TGTGCCAGCAGCTTAAGGGGTGGTAGCGGGGGGCTCGAGGGAGAGACCCAGTACTTC. V gene TRBV7-3 combines with J gene TRBJ2-5, with 10 bases identical to TRBD2. The V gene end was trimmed by 1 base and the J gene end by 4 bases; junction bases not matched to a gene: 15. This CDR3 spans 19 amino acids. Germline CDR1 SGHTA, CDR2 FQGTGA.

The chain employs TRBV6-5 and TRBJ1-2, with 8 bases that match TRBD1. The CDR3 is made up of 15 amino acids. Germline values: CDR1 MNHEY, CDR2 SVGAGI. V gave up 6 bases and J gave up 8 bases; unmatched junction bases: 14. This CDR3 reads CASSGTGREISGYTF. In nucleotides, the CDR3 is TGTGCCAGCAGCGGGACAGGTCGGGAGATTAGCGGCTACACCTTC.

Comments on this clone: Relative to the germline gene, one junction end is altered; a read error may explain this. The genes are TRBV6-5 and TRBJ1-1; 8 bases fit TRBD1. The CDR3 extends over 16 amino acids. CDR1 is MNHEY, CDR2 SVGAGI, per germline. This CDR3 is CASSYRTGRDNIEAFF. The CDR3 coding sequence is TGTGCCAGCAGTTACAGGACAGGGAGGGATAACATTGAAGCTTTCTTT.

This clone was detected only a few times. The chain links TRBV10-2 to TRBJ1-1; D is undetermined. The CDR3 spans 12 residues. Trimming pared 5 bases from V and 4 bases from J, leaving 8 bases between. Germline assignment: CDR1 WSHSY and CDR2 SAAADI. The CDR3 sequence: CASSYYITEAFF. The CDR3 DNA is TGCGCCAGCAGTTATTATATCACTGAAGCTTTCTTT.

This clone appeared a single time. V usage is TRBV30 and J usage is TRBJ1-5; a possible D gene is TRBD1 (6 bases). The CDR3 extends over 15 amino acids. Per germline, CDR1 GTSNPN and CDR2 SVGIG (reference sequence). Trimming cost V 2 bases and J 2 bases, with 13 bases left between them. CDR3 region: CAWSWGPERNQPQHF. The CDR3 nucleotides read TGTGCCTGGAGTTGGGGGCCGGAGCGCAATCAGCCCCAGCATTTT.

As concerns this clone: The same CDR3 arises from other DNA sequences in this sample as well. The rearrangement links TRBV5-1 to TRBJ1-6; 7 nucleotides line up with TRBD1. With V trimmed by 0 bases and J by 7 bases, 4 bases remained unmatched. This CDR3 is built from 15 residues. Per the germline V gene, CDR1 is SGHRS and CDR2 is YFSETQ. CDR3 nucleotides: TGCGCCAGCAGCTTGGGGGACAGCTTGAATTCACCCCTCCACTTT. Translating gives CASSLGDSLNSPLHF.